Listed here is a single TCR beta chain. V lost 6 bases to trimming and J lost 3 bases; unmatched junction nucleotides: 7. The CDR3 is 14 amino acids. Germline V lookup: CDR1 MDHEN, CDR2 SYDVKM. TCRdb's table, derived via immunoSEQ multiplex PCR, lists solely in-frame clones and lacks some. The sample includes some 150,000 clones, roughly 95% seen only once; the top ten take 0.95% to 1.1%. These data originate in a study of control samples from healthy donors and cancer patients. The source is a woman under 40 in good health. The sample taken for sequencing was blood. This sequence joins TRBV28 and TRBJ1-2, with 7 bases matching TRBD1. DNA of the CDR3: TGTGCCAGCAGCCCCGGGACAGCTTACTATGGCTACACCTTC. Protein sequence: CASSPGTAYYGYTF.